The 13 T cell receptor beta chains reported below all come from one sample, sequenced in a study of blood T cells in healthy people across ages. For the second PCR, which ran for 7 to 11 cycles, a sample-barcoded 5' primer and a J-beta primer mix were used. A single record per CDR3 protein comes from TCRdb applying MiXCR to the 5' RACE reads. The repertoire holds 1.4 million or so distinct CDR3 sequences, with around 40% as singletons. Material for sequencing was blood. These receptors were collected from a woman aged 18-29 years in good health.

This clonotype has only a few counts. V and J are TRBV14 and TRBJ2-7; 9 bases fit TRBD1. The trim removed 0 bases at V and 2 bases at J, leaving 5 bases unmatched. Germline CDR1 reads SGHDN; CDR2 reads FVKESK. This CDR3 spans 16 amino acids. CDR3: CASSQEPGQGPYEQYF. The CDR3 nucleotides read TGTGCCAGCAGCCAAGAGCCGGGACAGGGTCCCTACGAGCAGTACTTC.

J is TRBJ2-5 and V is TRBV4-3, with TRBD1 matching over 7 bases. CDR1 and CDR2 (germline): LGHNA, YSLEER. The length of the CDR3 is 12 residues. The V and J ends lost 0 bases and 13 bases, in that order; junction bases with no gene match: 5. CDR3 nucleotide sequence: TGCGCCAGCAGCCAAGATGAGGGGGCCAGGTACTTC. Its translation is CASSQDEGARYF.

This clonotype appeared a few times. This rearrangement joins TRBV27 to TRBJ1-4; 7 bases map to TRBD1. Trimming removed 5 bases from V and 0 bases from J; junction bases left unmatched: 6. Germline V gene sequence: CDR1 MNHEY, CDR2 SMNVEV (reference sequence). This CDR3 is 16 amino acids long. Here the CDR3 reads CASSRGQIATNEKLFF. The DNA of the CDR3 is TGTGCCAGCAGTCGGGGACAGATTGCAACTAATGAAAAACTGTTTTTT.

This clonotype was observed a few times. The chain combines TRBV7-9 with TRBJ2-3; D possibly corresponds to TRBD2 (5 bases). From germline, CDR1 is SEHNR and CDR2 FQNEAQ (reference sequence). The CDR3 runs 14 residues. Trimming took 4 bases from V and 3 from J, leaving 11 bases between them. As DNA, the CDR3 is TGTGCCAGCAGCTCAAGAGGGCGGACAGATACGCAGTATTTT. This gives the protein CASSSRGRTDTQYF.

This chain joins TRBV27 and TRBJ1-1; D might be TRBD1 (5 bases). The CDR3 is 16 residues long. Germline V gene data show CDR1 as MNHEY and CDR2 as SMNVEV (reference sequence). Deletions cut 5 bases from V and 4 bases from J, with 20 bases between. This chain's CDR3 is CASSLKGPPTGTEAFF. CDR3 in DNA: TGTGCCAGCAGTCTAAAGGGACCCCCAACTGGCACTGAAGCTTTCTTT.

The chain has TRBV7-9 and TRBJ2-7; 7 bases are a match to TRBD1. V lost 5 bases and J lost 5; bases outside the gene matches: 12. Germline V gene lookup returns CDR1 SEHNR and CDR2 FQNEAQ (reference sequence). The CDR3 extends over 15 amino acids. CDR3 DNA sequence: TGTGCCAGCAGCGCAGTCAAGGGACAGAGTCACGAGCAGTACTTC. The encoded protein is CASSAVKGQSHEQYF.

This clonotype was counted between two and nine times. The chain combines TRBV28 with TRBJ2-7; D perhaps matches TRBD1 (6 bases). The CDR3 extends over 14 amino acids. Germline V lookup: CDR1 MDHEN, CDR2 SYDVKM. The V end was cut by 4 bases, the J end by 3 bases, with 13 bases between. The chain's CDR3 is CASSSDRTNYEQYF. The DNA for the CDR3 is TGTGCCAGCAGTTCCGACAGGACGAACTACGAGCAGTACTTC. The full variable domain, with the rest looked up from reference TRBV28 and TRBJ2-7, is DVKVTQSSRYLVKRTGEKVFLECVQDMDHENMFWYRQDPGLGLRLIYFSYDVKMKEKGDIPEGYSVSREKKERFSLILESASTNQTSMYLCASSSDRTNYEQYFGPGTRLTVT.

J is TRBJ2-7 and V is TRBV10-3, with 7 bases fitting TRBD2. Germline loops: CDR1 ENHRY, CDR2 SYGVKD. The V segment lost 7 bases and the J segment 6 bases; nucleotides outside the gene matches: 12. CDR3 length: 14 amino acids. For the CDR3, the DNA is TGTGCCATCATGGCGGGAGAATCTTTCGGCGAGCAGTACTTC. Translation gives CAIMAGESFGEQYF.

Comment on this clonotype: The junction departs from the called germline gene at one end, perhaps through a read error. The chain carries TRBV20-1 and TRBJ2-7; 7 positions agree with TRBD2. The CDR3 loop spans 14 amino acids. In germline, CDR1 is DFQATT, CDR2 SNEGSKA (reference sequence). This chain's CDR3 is CSASGGGTTYAQYF. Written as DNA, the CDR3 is TGCAGTGCTAGTGGCGGGGGAACCACCTACGCGCAGTACTTC.

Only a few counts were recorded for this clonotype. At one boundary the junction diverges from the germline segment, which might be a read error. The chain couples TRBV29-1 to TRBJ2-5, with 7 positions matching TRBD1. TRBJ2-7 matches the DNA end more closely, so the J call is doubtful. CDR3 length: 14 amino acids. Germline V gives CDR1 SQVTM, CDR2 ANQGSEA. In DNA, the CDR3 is TGCAGCGTTGAAGCGGGACAGTACTCCGACGAGCAGTACTTC. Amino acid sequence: CSVEAGQYSDEQYF.

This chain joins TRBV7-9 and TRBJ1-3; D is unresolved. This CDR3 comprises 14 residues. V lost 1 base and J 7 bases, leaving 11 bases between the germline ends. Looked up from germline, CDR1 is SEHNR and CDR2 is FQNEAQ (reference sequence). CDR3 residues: CASSLDRVWNTIYF. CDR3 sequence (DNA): TGTGCCAGCAGCTTAGACAGAGTCTGGAACACCATATATTTT.

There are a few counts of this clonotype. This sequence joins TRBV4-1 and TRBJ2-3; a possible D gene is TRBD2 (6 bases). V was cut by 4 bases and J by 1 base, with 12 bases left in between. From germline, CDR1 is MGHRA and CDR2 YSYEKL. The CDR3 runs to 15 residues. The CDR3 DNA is TGCGCCAGCAGCCTGACTTGGGGGGGCACAGATACGCAGTATTTT. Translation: CASSLTWGGTDTQYF.

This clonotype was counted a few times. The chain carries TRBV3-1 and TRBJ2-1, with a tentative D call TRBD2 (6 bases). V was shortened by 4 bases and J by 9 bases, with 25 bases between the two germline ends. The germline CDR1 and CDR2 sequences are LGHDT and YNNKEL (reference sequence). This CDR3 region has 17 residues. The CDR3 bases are TGTGCCAGCAGCCCAAGGTGGACGGGGGACCCCTCGGGTGAGCAGTTCTTC. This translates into CASSPRWTGDPSGEQFF.